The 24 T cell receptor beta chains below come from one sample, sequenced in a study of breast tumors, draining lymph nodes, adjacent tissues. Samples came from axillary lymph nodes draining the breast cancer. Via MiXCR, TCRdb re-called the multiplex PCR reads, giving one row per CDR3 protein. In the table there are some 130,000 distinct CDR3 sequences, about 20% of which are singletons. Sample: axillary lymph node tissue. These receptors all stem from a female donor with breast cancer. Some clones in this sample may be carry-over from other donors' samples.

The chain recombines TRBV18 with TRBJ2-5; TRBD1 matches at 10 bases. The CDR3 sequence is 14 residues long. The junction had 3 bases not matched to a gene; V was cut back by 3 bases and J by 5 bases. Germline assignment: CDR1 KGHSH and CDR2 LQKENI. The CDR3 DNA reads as TGTGCCAGCTCACCCGGGACAGGGGTGGAGACCCAGTACTTC. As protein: CASSPGTGVETQYF.

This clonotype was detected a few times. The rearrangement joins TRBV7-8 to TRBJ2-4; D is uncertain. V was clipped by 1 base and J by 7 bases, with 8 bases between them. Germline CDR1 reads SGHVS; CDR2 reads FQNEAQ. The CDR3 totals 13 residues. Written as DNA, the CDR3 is TGTGCCAGCAGCTTAGTAGGGCGGAACATTCAGTACTTC. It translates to CASSLVGRNIQYF. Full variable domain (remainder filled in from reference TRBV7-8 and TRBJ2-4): GAGVSQSPRYKVAKRGQDVALRCDPISGHVSLFWYQQALGQGPEFLTYFQNEAQLDKSGLPSDRFFAERPEGSVSTLKIQRTQQEDSAVYLCASSLVGRNIQYFGAGTRLSVL.

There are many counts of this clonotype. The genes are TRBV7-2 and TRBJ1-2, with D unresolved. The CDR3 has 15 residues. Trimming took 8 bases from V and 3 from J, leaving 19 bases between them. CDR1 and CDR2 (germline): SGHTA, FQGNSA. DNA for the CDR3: TGTGCCAGCCATCCCGCGGGTGGGTATGACTATGGCTACACCTTC. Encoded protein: CASHPAGGYDYGYTF.

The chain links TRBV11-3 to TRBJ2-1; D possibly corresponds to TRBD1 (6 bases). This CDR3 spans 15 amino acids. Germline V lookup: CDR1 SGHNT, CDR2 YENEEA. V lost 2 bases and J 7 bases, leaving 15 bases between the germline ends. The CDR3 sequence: CASSLRGNQGNEQFF. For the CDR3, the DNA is TGTGCCAGCAGCTTACGCGGTAACCAGGGGAATGAGCAGTTCTTC.

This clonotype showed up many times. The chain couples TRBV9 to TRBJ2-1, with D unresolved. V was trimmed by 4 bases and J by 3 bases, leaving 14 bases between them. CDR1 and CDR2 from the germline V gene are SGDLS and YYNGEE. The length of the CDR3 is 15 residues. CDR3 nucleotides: TGTGCCAGCAGCAAAACCCCGACCAGCTACAATGAGCAGTTCTTC. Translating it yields CASSKTPTSYNEQFF.

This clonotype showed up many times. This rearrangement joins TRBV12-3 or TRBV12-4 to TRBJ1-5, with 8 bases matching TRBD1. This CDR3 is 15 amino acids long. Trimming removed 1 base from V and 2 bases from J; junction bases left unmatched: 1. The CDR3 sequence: CASSLVTGGNQPQHF. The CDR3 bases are TGTGCCAGCAGTTTAGTGACAGGGGGCAATCAGCCCCAGCATTTT.

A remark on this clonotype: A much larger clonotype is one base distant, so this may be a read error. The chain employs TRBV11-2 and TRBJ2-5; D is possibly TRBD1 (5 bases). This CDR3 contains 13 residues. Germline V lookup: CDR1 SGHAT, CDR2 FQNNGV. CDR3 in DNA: TGTGCCAGCAGCTTTAGGGGAAAAGAGACCCAGTGCTTC. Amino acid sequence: CASSFRGKETQCF.

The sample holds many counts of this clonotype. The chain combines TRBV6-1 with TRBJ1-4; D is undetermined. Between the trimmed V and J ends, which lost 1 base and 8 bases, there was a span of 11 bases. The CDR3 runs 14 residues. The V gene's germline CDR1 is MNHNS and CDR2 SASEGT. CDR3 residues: CASSEVRVGEKLFF. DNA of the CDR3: TGTGCCAGCAGTGAAGTCCGGGTAGGGGAAAAACTGTTTTTT.

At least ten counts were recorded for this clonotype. CDR3 protein: CASSFSSRLSYEQYF. CDR3 nucleotide sequence: TGTGCCAGCAGCTTCTCAAGTCGACTCTCCTACGAGCAGTACTTC. The chain uses TRBV7-9 and TRBJ2-7; D uncertain. The CDR3 extends over 15 amino acids. CDR1 is SEHNR, CDR2 FQNEAQ, per germline (reference sequence). Trimming pared 3 bases from V and 0 bases from J, leaving 12 bases between.

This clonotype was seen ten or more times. This chain's CDR3 is CASSASGRYEQFF. In DNA form, the CDR3 reads TGTGCCAGCAGCGCCAGCGGGAGGTATGAGCAGTTCTTC. The gene calls are TRBV9 and TRBJ2-1, with TRBD2 matching 9 bases. The germline gives CDR1 SGDLS, CDR2 YYNGEE. The CDR3 sequence is 13 residues long. Germline trimming cut 3 bases from V and 8 bases from J; bases unmatched to any gene: 3.

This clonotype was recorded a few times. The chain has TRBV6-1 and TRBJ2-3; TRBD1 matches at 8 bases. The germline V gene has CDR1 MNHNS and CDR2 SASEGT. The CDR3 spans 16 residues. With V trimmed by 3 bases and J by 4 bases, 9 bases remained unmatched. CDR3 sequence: CASSEALGQGSDTQYF. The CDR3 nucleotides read TGTGCCAGCAGTGAGGCACTCGGACAGGGTTCAGATACGCAGTATTTT.

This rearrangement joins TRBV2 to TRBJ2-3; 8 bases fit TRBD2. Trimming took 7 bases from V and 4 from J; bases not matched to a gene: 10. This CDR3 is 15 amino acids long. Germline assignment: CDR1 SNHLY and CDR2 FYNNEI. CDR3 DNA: TGTGCCAGCAAGCCCCGGGGGGGGGGGGCAGATACGCAGTATTTT. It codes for CASKPRGGGADTQYF.

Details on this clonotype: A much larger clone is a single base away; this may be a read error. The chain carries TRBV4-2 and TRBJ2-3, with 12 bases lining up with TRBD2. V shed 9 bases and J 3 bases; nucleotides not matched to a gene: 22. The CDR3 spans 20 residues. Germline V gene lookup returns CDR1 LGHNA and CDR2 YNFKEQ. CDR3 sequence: CARSARGPSGGAEGTDTQYF. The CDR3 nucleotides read TGTGCCAGAAGCGCAAGGGGGCCTAGCGGGGGGGCCGAAGGGACAGATACGCAGTATTTT.

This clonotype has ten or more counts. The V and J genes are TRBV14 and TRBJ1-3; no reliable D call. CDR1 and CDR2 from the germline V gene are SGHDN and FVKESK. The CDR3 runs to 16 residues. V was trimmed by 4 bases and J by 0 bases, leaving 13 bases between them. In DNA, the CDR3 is TGTGCCAGCAGCCTAGGAGCGATCTACTCTGGAAACACCATATATTTT. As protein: CASSLGAIYSGNTIYF.

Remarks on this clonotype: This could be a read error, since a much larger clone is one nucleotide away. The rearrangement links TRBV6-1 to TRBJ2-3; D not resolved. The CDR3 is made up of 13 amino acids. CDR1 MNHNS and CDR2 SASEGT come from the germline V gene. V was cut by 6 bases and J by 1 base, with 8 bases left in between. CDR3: CASRLGGTDTQYF. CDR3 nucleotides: TGTGCCAGCAGGCTAGGAGGCACAGATACGCAGTATTTT.

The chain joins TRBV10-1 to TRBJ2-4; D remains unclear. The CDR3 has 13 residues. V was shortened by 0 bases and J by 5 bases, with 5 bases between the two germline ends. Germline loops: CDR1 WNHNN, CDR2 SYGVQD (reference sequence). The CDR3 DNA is TGCGCCAGCAGTGAGTCGTACCAAAACATTCAGTACTTC. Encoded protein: CASSESYQNIQYF.

CDR3 nucleotide sequence: TGTGCCTGGAGCCCGGACAGGGCGGCTAGCTGGGTCACCGGGGAGCTGTTTTTT. It translates to CAWSPDRAASWVTGELFF. The chain carries TRBV30 and TRBJ2-2; TRBD1 agrees at 8 bases. Losses at the gene ends were 3 bases for V and 4 bases for J; bases not matched to a gene: 16. The CDR3 runs to 18 residues. The germline V gene encodes CDR1 GTSNPN and CDR2 SVGIG (reference sequence).

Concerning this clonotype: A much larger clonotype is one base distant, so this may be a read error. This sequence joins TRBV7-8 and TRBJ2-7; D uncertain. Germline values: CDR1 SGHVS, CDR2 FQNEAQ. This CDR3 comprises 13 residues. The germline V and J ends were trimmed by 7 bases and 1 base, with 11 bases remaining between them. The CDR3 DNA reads TGTGCCAGCAAGAGATATGGTTCCTACGAGCAGTACTTC. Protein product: CASKRYGSYEQYF.

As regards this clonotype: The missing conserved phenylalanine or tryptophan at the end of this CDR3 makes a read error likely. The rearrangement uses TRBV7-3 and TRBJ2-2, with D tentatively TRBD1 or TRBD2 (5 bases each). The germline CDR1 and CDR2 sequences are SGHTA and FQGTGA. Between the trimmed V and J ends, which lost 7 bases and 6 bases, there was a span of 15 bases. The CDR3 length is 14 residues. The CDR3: CASKAGTHSGELFL. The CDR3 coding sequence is TGTGCCAGCAAGGCAGGGACGCATTCCGGGGAGCTGTTTCTT.

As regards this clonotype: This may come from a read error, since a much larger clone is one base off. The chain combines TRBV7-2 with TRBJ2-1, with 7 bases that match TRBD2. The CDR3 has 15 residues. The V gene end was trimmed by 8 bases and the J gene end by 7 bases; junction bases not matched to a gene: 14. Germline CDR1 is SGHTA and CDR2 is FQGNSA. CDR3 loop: CASGAGLGWGNEQFF. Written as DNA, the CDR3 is TGTGCCAGCGGCGCAGGACTAGGGTGGGGGAATGAGCAGTTCTTC.

The CDR3 here is CASSQVYPGPETQYF. As DNA, the CDR3 is TGTGCCAGCAGCCAAGTGTATCCGGGACCAGAGACCCAGTACTTC. The gene calls are TRBV3-1 and TRBJ2-5, with D perhaps assigned TRBD1 or TRBD2 (5 bases each). The CDR3 runs 15 residues. The germline gives CDR1 LGHDT, CDR2 YNNKEL (reference sequence). V was shortened by 1 base and J by 4 bases, with 13 bases between the two germline ends.

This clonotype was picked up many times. The CDR3 coding sequence is TGTGCCAGCAGCCAATATGGAGGTTTTGATTCACCCCTCCACTTT. Its translation is CASSQYGGFDSPLHF. This sequence joins TRBV3-1 and TRBJ1-6, with no clear D. Trimming cost V 2 bases and J 8 bases, with 13 bases left between them. Germline V gives CDR1 LGHDT, CDR2 YNNKEL (reference sequence). The CDR3 consists of 15 residues.

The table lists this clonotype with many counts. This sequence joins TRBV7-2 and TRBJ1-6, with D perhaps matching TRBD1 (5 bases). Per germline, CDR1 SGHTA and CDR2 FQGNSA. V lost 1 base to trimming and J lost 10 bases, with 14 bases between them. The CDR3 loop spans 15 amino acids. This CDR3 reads CASSLDFGRTSPLHF. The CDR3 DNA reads TGTGCCAGCAGCTTAGATTTCGGCAGGACATCACCCCTCCACTTT.

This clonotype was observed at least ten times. CDR3 nucleotides: TGTGCCAGCAGCTCAGATGACAGGGGGCCACCAGAGACCCAGTACTTC. This codes for CASSSDDRGPPETQYF. The chain links TRBV11-2 to TRBJ2-5; 10 nucleotides align to TRBD1. In germline, CDR1 is SGHAT, CDR2 FQNNGV. V shed 4 bases and J 4 bases; nucleotides not matched to a gene: 9. The CDR3 contains 16 residues. The entire variable domain, with the rest obtained from reference TRBV11-2 and TRBJ2-5, is as follows: EAGVAQSPRYKIIEKRQSVAFWCNPISGHATLYWYQQILGQGPKLLIQFQNNGVVDDSQLPKDRFSAERLKGVDSTLKIQPAKLEDSAVYLCASSSDDRGPPETQYFGPGTRLLVL.